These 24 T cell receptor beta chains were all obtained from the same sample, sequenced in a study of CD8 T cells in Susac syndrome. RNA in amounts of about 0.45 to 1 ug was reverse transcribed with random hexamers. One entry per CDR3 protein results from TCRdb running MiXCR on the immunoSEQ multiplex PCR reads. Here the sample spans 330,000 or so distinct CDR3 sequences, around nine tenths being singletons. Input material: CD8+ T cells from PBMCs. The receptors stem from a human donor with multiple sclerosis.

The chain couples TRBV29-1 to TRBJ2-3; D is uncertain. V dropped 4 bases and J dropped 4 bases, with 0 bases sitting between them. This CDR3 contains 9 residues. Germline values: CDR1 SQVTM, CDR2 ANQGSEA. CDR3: CSVADTQYF. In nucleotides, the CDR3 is TGCAGCGTTGCAGATACGCAGTATTTT.

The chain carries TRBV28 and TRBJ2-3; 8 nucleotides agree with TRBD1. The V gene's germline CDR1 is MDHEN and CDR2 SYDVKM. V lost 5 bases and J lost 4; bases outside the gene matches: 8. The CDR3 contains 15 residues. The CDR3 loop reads CASSQTGTGADTQYF. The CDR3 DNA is TGTGCCAGCAGTCAAACCGGGACAGGCGCAGATACGCAGTATTTT.

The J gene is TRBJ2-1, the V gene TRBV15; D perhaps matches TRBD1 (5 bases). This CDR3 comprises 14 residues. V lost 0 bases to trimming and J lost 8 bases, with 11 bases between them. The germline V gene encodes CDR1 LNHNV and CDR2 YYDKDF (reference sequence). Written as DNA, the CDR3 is TGTGCCACCAGCAGAGATGCAGGGAACCATGAGCAGTTCTTC. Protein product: CATSRDAGNHEQFF.

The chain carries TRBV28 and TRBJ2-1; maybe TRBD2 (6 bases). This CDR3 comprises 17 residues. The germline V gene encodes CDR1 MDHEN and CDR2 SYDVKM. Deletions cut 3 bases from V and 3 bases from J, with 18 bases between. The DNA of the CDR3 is TGTGCCAGCAGTTTTCGGGTCGCGCGGGATCTCTACAATGAGCAGTTCTTC. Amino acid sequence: CASSFRVARDLYNEQFF.

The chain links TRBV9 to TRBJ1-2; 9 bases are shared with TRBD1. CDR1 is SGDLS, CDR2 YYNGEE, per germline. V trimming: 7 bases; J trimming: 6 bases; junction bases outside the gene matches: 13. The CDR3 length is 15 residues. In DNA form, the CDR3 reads TGTGCCAGCGGAACCGGGACAGGGCGGGCGGATGGCTACACCTTC. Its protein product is CASGTGTGRADGYTF.

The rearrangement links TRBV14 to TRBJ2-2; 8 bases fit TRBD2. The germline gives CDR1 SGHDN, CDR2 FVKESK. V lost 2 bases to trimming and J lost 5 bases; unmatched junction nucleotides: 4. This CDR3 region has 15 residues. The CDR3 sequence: CASSQLGGGTGELFF. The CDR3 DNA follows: TGTGCCAGCAGCCAACTTGGCGGGGGGACCGGGGAGCTGTTTTTT.

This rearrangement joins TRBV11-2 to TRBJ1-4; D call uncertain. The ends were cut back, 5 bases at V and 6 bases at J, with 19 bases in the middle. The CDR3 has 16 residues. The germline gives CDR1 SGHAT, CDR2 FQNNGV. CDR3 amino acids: CASSPQAVHIDEKLFF. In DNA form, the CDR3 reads TGTGCCAGCAGCCCCCAGGCCGTACATATTGATGAAAAACTGTTTTTT.

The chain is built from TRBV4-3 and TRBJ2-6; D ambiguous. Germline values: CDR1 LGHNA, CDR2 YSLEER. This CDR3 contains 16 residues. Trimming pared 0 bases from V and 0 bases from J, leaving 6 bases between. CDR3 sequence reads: CASSQDPDSGANVLTF. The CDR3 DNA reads TGCGCCAGCAGCCAAGATCCGGACTCTGGGGCCAACGTCCTGACTTTC.

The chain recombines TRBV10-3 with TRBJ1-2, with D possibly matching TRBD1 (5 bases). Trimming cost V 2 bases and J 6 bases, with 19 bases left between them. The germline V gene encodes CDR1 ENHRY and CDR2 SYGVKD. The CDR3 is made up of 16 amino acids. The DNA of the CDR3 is TGTGCCATCAGTGAGACCATGCTTAGGGGTCGGGATGGCTACACCTTC. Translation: CAISETMLRGRDGYTF.

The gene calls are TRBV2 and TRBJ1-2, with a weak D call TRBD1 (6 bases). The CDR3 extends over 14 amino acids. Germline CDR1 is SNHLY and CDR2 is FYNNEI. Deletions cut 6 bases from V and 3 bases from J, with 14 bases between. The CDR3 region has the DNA TGTGCCAGCAGCTCCGGGACACCTTACTATGGCTACACCTTC. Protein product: CASSSGTPYYGYTF. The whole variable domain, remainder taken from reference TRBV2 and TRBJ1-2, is EPEVTQTPSHQVTQMGQEVILRCVPISNHLYFYWYRQILGQKVEFLVSFYNNEISEKSEIFDDQFSVERPDGSNFTLKIRSTKLEDSAMYFCASSSGTPYYGYTFGSGTRLTVV.

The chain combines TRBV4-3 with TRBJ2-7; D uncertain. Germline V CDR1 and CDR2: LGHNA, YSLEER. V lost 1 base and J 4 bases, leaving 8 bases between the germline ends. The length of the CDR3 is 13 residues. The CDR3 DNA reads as TGCGCCAGCAGCCAAGGGAGCCTATACGAGCAGTACTTC. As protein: CASSQGSLYEQYF.

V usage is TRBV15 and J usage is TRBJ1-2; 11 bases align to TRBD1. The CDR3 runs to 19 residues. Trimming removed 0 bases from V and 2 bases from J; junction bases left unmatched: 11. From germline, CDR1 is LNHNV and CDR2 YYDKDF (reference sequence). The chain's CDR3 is CATSRDRTGGAEGNYGYTF. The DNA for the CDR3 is TGTGCCACCAGCAGAGATCGGACAGGGGGCGCGGAAGGCAACTATGGCTACACCTTC.

The chain's CDR3 is CATKGTVLNTGELFF. In DNA form, the CDR3 reads TGTGCCACCAAGGGAACGGTACTGAACACCGGGGAGCTGTTTTTT. The chain carries TRBV27 and TRBJ2-2; D is ambiguous. Trimming took 10 bases from V and 1 from J, leaving 16 bases between them. The germline CDR1 and CDR2 sequences are MNHEY and SMNVEV (reference sequence). CDR3 length equals 15 residues.

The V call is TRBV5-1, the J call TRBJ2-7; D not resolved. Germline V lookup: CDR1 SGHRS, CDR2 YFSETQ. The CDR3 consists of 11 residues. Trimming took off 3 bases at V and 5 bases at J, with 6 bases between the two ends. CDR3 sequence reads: CASSSTHEQYF. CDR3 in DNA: TGCGCCAGCAGCTCGACCCACGAGCAGTACTTC. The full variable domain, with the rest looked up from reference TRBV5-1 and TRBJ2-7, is KAGVTQTPRYLIKTRGQQVTLSCSPISGHRSVSWYQQTPGQGLQFLFEYFSETQRNKGNFPGRFSGRQFSNSRSEMNVSTLELGDSALYLCASSSTHEQYFGPGTRLTVT.

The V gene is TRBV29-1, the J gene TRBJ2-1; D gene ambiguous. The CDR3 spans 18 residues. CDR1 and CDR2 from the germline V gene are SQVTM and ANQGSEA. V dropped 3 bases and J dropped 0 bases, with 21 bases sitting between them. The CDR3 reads CSVDSPSDGTLSYNEQFF. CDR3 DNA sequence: TGCAGCGTTGACTCCCCTTCGGACGGCACCCTCTCCTACAATGAGCAGTTCTTC.

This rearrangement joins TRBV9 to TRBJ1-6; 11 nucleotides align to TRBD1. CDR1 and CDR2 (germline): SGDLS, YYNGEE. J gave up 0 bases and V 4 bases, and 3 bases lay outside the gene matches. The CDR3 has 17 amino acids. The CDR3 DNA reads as TGTGCCAGCAGCCCCGGGACAGGGGGCTCCTATAATTCACCCCTCCACTTT. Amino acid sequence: CASSPGTGGSYNSPLHF.

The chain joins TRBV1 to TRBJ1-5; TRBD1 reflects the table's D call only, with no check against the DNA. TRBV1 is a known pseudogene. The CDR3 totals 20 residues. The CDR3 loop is CTSSQVSKGRDWDSNQPQHF. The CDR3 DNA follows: TGCACCAGCAGCCAAGTCTCTAAGGGCAGGGACTGGGATAGCAATCAGCCCCAGCATTTT.

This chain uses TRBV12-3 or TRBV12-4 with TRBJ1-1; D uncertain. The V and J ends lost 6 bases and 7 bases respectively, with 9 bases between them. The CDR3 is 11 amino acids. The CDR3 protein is CASSENVEAFF. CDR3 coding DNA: TGTGCCAGCAGCGAAAATGTTGAAGCTTTCTTT.

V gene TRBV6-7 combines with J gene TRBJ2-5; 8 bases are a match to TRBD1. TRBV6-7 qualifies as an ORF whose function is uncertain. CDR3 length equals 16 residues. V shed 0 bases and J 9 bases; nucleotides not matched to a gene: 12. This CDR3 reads CASSYSRAGGVCSQYF. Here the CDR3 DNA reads TGTGCCAGCAGTTACTCGAGGGCAGGGGGCGTTTGTTCCCAGTACTTC.

As DNA, the CDR3 is TGCGCCAGCAGCCAAGATGGGCTAGCGGGCACCTACGAGCAGTACTTC. This gives the protein CASSQDGLAGTYEQYF. The rearrangement links TRBV4-3 to TRBJ2-7; 8 bases fit TRBD2. V gave up 0 bases and J gave up 2 bases; unmatched junction bases: 6. CDR3 length equals 16 residues. Germline V gives CDR1 LGHNA, CDR2 YSLEER.

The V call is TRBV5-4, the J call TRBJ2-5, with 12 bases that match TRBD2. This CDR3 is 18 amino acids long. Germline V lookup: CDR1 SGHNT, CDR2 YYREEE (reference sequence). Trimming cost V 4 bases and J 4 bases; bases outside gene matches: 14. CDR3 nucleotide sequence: TGTGCCAGCAGCACCTCCTCTAGCGGGGGGGCCTGGGGAGAGACCCAGTACTTC. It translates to CASSTSSSGGAWGETQYF.

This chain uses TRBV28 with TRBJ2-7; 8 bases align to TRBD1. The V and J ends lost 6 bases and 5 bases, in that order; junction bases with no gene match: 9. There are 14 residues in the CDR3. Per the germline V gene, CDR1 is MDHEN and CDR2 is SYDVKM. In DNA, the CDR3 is TGTGCCAGCAGCCTAATGACAGGGGCGGACGAGCAGTACTTC. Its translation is CASSLMTGADEQYF.

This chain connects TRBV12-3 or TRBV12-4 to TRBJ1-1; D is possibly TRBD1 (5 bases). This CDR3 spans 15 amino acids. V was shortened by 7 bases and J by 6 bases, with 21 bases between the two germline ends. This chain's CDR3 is CASNLRVRDVSEAFF. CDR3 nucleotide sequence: TGTGCCAGCAACCTTAGGGTCAGGGATGTCTCTGAAGCTTTCTTT.

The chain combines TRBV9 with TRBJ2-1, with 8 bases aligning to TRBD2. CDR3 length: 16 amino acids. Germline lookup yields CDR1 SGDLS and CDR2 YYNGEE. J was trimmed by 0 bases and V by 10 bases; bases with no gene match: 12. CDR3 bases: TGTGCCGGCGGAGGGGTGAGCGGGAGCTCCTACAATGAGCAGTTCTTC. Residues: CAGGGVSGSSYNEQFF.